This T cell receptor beta chain was retrieved from a study of blood T cell repertoires in COVID-19. Study as a whole: The origin of the acute and convalescent COVID-19 samples was the United States, Italy and Spain. T cells, B-cell-depleted T cells, or PBMCs supplied cDNA or gDNA.

Original handling: Quantification of nucleated cells was approximated via reference gene primer amplification. Measured with immunoSEQ multiplex PCR; TCRdb has only the in-frame clones, and not every one. From that table come the V and J calls and clone size; the DNA was used to work out D and trimming. The table records around 190,000 clones, approximately 86% of them present only once. The TCR comes from a man between 50 and 59 years old with active or convalescent COVID-19. Input material: peripheral blood.

The CDR3 is CASTPLVGELFF. CDR3 sequence (DNA): TGTGCCAGCACCCCCCTCGTCGGGGAGCTGTTTTTT. The rearrangement links TRBV7-2 to TRBJ2-2; no reliable D call. This CDR3 region has 12 residues. Germline CDR1 reads SGHTA; CDR2 reads FQGNSA. Trimming removed 7 bases from V and 7 bases from J, with 10 bases in between.